This TCR beta chain emerged from a study of blood T cell repertoires in COVID-19. The table came from immunoSEQ multiplex PCR; TCRdb's copy has only in-frame clones and leaves some out. This table has about 96,000 clones, 70% to 90% appearing once. The receptor was isolated from a human donor with COVID-19, enrolled during active disease. The donor label of this sample is uncertain. Sequenced: peripheral blood.

CDR3 residues: CASSDGQVSSYEQYF. The CDR3 DNA is TGCGCCAGCAGCGACGGACAGGTGAGCTCCTACGAGCAGTACTTC. The chain employs TRBV5-1 and TRBJ2-7; 7 bases are a match to TRBD1. The junction had 7 bases not matched to a gene; V was cut back by 4 bases and J by 0 bases. The CDR3 is made up of 15 amino acids. Germline V gene lookup returns CDR1 SGHRS and CDR2 YFSETQ.